These 27 T cell receptor beta chains share one sample of origin, sequenced in a study of early T cells in non-severe SARS-CoV-2 infection. TCRdb recomputed calls from the 5' RACE reads with MiXCR, one row per CDR3 protein. This table holds about 61,000 distinct CDR3 sequences, around 12% found once. The sequenced sample was whole blood, obtained at baseline. The origin of the receptors is an adult who was a healthcare worker with PCR-confirmed SARS-CoV-2 infection or an uninfected control (not recorded which). The donor label of this sample is uncertain.

The V call is TRBV25-1, the J call TRBJ2-3, with D possibly being TRBD2 (5 bases). Per germline, CDR1 MGHDK and CDR2 SYGVNS. V dropped 1 base and J dropped 2 bases, with 13 bases sitting between them. This CDR3 contains 16 residues. The CDR3 DNA follows: TGTGCCAGCAGTGAATGGAATCGAGCGGACACAGATACGCAGTATTTT. Translation: CASSEWNRADTDTQYF. The whole variable domain, filled in from reference TRBV25-1 and TRBJ2-3, reads EADIYQTPRYLVIGTGKKITLECSQTMGHDKMYWYQQDPGMELHLIHYSYGVNSTEKGDLSSESTVSRIRTEHFPLTLESARPSHTSQYLCASSEWNRADTDTQYFGPGTRLTVL.

This clonotype was observed a handful of times. The chain couples TRBV10-2 to TRBJ2-3, with a possible D match to TRBD2 (5 bases). The germline V gene encodes CDR1 WSHSY and CDR2 SAAADI. The CDR3 has 14 amino acids. Deletions cut 7 bases from V and 2 bases from J, with 13 bases between. The DNA for the CDR3 is TGCGCCAGCACAAGCGGCCTCGTCACAGATACGCAGTATTTT. This translates into CASTSGLVTDTQYF.

This clonotype was recorded at least ten times. The chain uses TRBV9 and TRBJ2-5; a possible D gene is TRBD2 (6 bases). CDR1 and CDR2 from the germline V gene are SGDLS and YYNGEE. This CDR3 has 16 amino acids. V was shortened by 0 bases and J by 2 bases, with 14 bases between the two germline ends. Here the CDR3 DNA reads TGTGCCAGCAGCGTAGGGGCGGGGCACCTACAAGAGACCCAGTACTTC. Its protein is CASSVGAGHLQETQYF.

The rearrangement uses TRBV5-5 and TRBJ1-1; no clear D gene. The CDR3 is made up of 13 amino acids. Germline V lookup: CDR1 SGHKS, CDR2 YYEKEE (reference sequence). V was shortened by 3 bases and J by 0 bases, with 6 bases between the two germline ends. CDR3 region: CASSSPVNTEAFF. CDR3 nucleotides: TGTGCCAGCAGCTCCCCGGTGAACACTGAAGCTTTCTTT.

The chain joins TRBV5-1 to TRBJ2-3; possible D gene TRBD2, 5 bases. Germline lookup yields CDR1 SGHRS and CDR2 YFSETQ. The CDR3 has 13 amino acids. Trimming stripped 7 bases from V and 3 bases from J, with 12 bases between. The CDR3 spells CASELTGTDTQYF. The CDR3 region has the DNA TGCGCCAGCGAATTGACGGGAACAGATACGCAGTATTTT.

This clonotype was detected only a few times. The chain uses TRBV12-3 or TRBV12-4 and TRBJ2-1; 11 nucleotides agree with TRBD2. This CDR3 is 13 amino acids long. The V gene end was trimmed by 4 bases and the J gene end by 11 bases; junction bases not matched to a gene: 4. CDR3 region: CASSWIAGGQQFF. The CDR3 DNA sequence: TGTGCCAGCAGTTGGATAGCGGGGGGGCAGCAGTTCTTC.

The chain uses TRBV24-1 and TRBJ1-1; 8 bases are shared with TRBD1. CDR1 is KGHDR and CDR2 is SFDVKD in the germline V gene. This CDR3 spans 14 amino acids. Trimming removed 6 bases from V and 2 bases from J; junction bases left unmatched: 4. The CDR3, as DNA: TGTGCCACCAGTCCAGGGGGCCCAAACACTGAAGCTTTCTTT. It encodes CATSPGGPNTEAFF.

For the CDR3, the DNA is TGCGCCAGCAGCTCGCGGGGGGCTAGCTGGGGAGATACGCAGTATTTT. This gives the protein CASSSRGASWGDTQYF. This chain links TRBV5-1 with TRBJ2-3; TRBD2 matches 8 bases. The V gene end was trimmed by 3 bases and the J gene end by 5 bases; junction bases not matched to a gene: 11. The CDR3 runs 16 residues. Germline CDR1 is SGHRS and CDR2 is YFSETQ.

The V and J genes are TRBV11-2 and TRBJ1-1, with a possible D match to TRBD1 (6 bases). V lost 4 bases and J lost 4, with 13 bases in between. CDR1 SGHAT and CDR2 FQNNGV come from the germline V gene. The CDR3 consists of 14 residues. CDR3 nucleotide sequence: TGTGCCAGCAGCTATACAAGGGGGAGCACTGAAGCTTTCTTT. Its translation is CASSYTRGSTEAFF. Looking up the rest from reference TRBV11-2 and TRBJ1-1 gives the full variable domain: EAGVAQSPRYKIIEKRQSVAFWCNPISGHATLYWYQQILGQGPKLLIQFQNNGVVDDSQLPKDRFSAERLKGVDSTLKIQPAKLEDSAVYLCASSYTRGSTEAFFGQGTRLTVV.

The V and J genes are TRBV30 and TRBJ2-1; 8 nucleotides line up with TRBD2. This CDR3 is 13 amino acids long. Germline V gene data show CDR1 as GTSNPN and CDR2 as SVGIG (reference sequence). With 4 bases clipped from V and 8 bases from J, the junction kept 7 bases outside the gene matches. CDR3 protein: CAWTGLARHEQFF. The CDR3 DNA follows: TGTGCCTGGACAGGACTAGCTCGGCATGAGCAGTTCTTC.

V gene TRBV10-3 combines with J gene TRBJ2-3, with D perhaps matching TRBD2 (7 bases). This CDR3 has 12 amino acids. Germline CDR1 and CDR2: ENHRY and SYGVKD. V was shortened by 6 bases and J by 7 bases, with 11 bases between the two germline ends. The CDR3 nucleotides are TGTGCCATCAGAGGGGGGGAGAATACGCAGTATTTT. Its translation: CAIRGGENTQYF.

This rearrangement joins TRBV12-3 or TRBV12-4 to TRBJ2-3; 12 nucleotides line up with TRBD1. V lost 8 bases to trimming and J lost 4 bases; unmatched junction nucleotides: 10. The CDR3 extends over 16 amino acids. The CDR3 region is CASLKGDRGQADTQYF. The DNA of the CDR3 is TGTGCCAGCCTCAAAGGGGACAGGGGGCAGGCAGATACGCAGTATTTT.

J is TRBJ2-5 and V is TRBV30, with 8 bases aligning to TRBD2. The CDR3 runs to 13 residues. The V segment lost 2 bases and the J segment 4 bases; nucleotides outside the gene matches: 3. CDR1 and CDR2 from the germline V gene are GTSNPN and SVGIG (reference sequence). The CDR3 loop reads CAWSQAGAETQYF. The DNA for the CDR3 is TGTGCCTGGAGTCAAGCGGGGGCAGAGACCCAGTACTTC.

This clonotype came up a few times. The V gene is TRBV7-2, the J gene TRBJ2-5, with 8 positions matching TRBD2. This CDR3 has 17 residues. The junction had 16 bases not matched to a gene; V was cut back by 5 bases and J by 5 bases. Germline V gives CDR1 SGHTA, CDR2 FQGNSA. The CDR3 DNA reads as TGTGCCAGCAGCCTCAGCCCCATCCCGGGGGGGCCGGAGACCCAGTACTTC. It is translated as CASSLSPIPGGPETQYF.

This clonotype appeared a few times. The chain has TRBV20-1 and TRBJ2-5, with TRBD2 identical over 8 bases. The germline gives CDR1 DFQATT, CDR2 SNEGSKA (reference sequence). CDR3 length equals 13 residues. V lost 3 bases and J lost 4; bases outside the gene matches: 4. This chain's CDR3 is CSASGGARETQYF. The CDR3 DNA reads TGCAGTGCTAGCGGGGGGGCCCGAGAGACCCAGTACTTC.

The gene calls are TRBV9 and TRBJ2-2; D gene uncertain. The CDR3 consists of 12 residues. V gave up 4 bases and J gave up 8 bases, with 9 bases separating them. In germline, CDR1 is SGDLS, CDR2 YYNGEE. CDR3 amino acids: CASSQSGGELFF. The CDR3 DNA sequence: TGTGCCAGCAGCCAGAGTGGGGGGGAGCTGTTTTTT.

The chain joins TRBV7-9 to TRBJ1-4; 8 bases match TRBD1. V lost 2 bases to trimming and J lost 8 bases; unmatched junction nucleotides: 4. Germline CDR1 is SEHNR and CDR2 is FQNEAQ (reference sequence). CDR3 length equals 14 residues. CDR3 nucleotide sequence: TGTGCCAGCAGCTTACAGGGGGCGACCGAAAAACTGTTTTTT. The encoded protein is CASSLQGATEKLFF.

This clonotype was picked up many times. The DNA for the CDR3 is TGTGCCAGCAGCTTAGGGCAGGGATGGGGAGATACGCAGTATTTT. Translating gives CASSLGQGWGDTQYF. The chain couples TRBV7-2 to TRBJ2-3, with D maybe TRBD1 (5 bases). V lost 1 base and J 5 bases, leaving 13 bases between the germline ends. The germline V gene encodes CDR1 SGHTA and CDR2 FQGNSA. The CDR3 spans 15 residues.

The table lists this clonotype with many counts. The rearrangement links TRBV2 to TRBJ1-4, with 7 bases that match TRBD1. The CDR3 has 16 residues. The V gene end was trimmed by 4 bases and the J gene end by 0 bases; junction bases not matched to a gene: 5. CDR1 is SNHLY and CDR2 is FYNNEI in the germline V gene. CDR3 nucleotide sequence: TGTGCCAGCAGTGTAAGGGGGCGATCAACTAATGAAAAACTGTTTTTT. Translation gives CASSVRGRSTNEKLFF.

This clonotype showed up many times. This sequence joins TRBV3-1 and TRBJ1-1; D gene unclear. The V gene's germline CDR1 is LGHDT and CDR2 YNNKEL (reference sequence). The V gene lost 5 bases and the J gene lost 5 bases, with 9 bases spanning the gap. This CDR3 is built from 12 residues. CDR3 sequence (DNA): TGTGCCAGCAGCGGGAGTAGAACTGAAGCTTTCTTT. Protein product: CASSGSRTEAFF. The complete variable domain, with remaining parts taken from reference TRBV3-1 and TRBJ1-1, reads DTAVSQTPKYLVTQMGNDKSIKCEQNLGHDTMYWYKQDSKKFLKIMFSYNNKELIINETVPNRFSPKSPDKAHLNLHINSLELGDSAVYFCASSGSRTEAFFGQGTRLTVV.

The chain employs TRBV20-1 and TRBJ2-7; 7 positions agree with TRBD2. This CDR3 contains 13 residues. V lost 4 bases and J lost 6; bases outside the gene matches: 9. Germline CDR1 is DFQATT and CDR2 is SNEGSKA (reference sequence). The DNA of the CDR3 is TGCAGTGCTAATAGGGAAGGGAGGGCCGAGCAGTACGTC. Translated: CSANREGRAEQYV.

This clonotype was observed a handful of times. The chain has TRBV5-1 and TRBJ2-2, with 12 nucleotides matching TRBD1. The CDR3 consists of 16 residues. CDR1 is SGHRS, CDR2 YFSETQ, per germline. J lost 5 bases, V lost 4 bases, and 6 bases had no gene match. CDR3 DNA: TGCGCCAGCAGCCCGGGACAGGGGGCTTATACCGGGGAGCTGTTTTTT. This translates into CASSPGQGAYTGELFF.

The chain is built from TRBV12-3 or TRBV12-4 and TRBJ1-5, with 7 bases identical to TRBD1. Trimming removed 5 bases from V and 0 bases from J; junction bases left unmatched: 7. This CDR3 has 16 amino acids. CDR3 in amino acids: CASSHGTAHSNQPQHF. CDR3 nucleotides: TGTGCCAGCAGTCATGGGACAGCCCATAGCAATCAGCCCCAGCATTTT.

Only a few counts were recorded for this clonotype. This sequence joins TRBV3-1 and TRBJ2-3, with D uncertain. Trimming removed 0 bases at V and 5 bases at J, with 6 bases between. Germline V lookup: CDR1 LGHDT, CDR2 YNNKEL (reference sequence). The CDR3 loop spans 13 amino acids. The DNA of the CDR3 is TGTGCCAGCAGCCAAGATCCGCTAGATACGCAGTATTTT. This sequence encodes CASSQDPLDTQYF.

This chain connects TRBV7-9 to TRBJ2-5, with 8 bases identical to TRBD2. The CDR3 is 18 amino acids. Germline assignment: CDR1 SEHNR and CDR2 FQNEAQ (reference sequence). J lost 0 bases, V lost 4 bases, and 13 bases had no gene match. The CDR3, as DNA: TGTGCCAGCAGCTCCCCCCGCGGGGGGAATATGTACCAAGAGACCCAGTACTTC. Translation gives CASSSPRGGNMYQETQYF.

This clonotype was recorded many times. This chain links TRBV2 with TRBJ2-3; D is possibly TRBD1 (6 bases). The CDR3 has 14 amino acids. The germline V and J ends were trimmed by 6 bases and 2 bases, with 12 bases remaining between them. CDR1 is SNHLY, CDR2 FYNNEI, per germline. The CDR3 DNA reads as TGTGCCAGCAGACAGGGTAGCAACACAGATACGCAGTATTTT. Translating it yields CASRQGSNTDTQYF.

This rearrangement joins TRBV7-8 to TRBJ2-2, with a possible D match to TRBD1 (7 bases). The V end was cut by 3 bases, the J end by 6 bases, with 11 bases between. Germline assignment: CDR1 SGHVS and CDR2 FQNEAQ. The CDR3 has 14 residues. The CDR3 here is CASSLEGAAGELFF. In DNA form, the CDR3 reads TGTGCCAGCAGCTTGGAGGGGGCGGCCGGGGAGCTGTTTTTT.